This T cell receptor beta chain originates from a study of blood T cell repertoires in COVID-19. Background on the study: Some COVID-19 samples were acute and others convalescent; all came from the United States, Italy and Spain. The analysed material was cDNA or gDNA that came from T cells, B-cell-depleted T cells, or PBMCs.

The trim removed 5 bases at V and 7 bases at J, leaving 4 bases unmatched. CDR1 is MNHEY, CDR2 SMNVEV, per germline (reference sequence). The CDR3 runs 14 residues. Participant reports of clinical history set cohort assignment. The protocol was immunoSEQ multiplex PCR, while the TCRdb copy is restricted to in-frame clones and leaves out a portion. The sample includes about 230,000 clones, 85% to 90% of them seen just once. Sequencing was carried out using PBMCs or T cells enriched from blood (not recorded which). This sequence was found in a woman aged 25 to 45 with acute COVID-19. The V gene is TRBV27, the J gene TRBJ1-6, with TRBD1 matching 8 bases. The CDR3 coding sequence is TGTGCCAGCAGTCAGGACAGGGTAAATTCACCCCTCCACTTT. Translating it yields CASSQDRVNSPLHF.